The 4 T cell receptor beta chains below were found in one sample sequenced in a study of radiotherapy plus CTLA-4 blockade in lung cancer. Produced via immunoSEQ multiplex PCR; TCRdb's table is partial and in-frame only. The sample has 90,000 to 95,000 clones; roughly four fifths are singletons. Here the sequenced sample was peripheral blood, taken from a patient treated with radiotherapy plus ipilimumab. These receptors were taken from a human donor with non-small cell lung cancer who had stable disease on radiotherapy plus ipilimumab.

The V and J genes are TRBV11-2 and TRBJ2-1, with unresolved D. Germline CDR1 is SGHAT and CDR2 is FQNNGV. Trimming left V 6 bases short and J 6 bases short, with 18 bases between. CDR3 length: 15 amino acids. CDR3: CASRSFISLTNEQFF. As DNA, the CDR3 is TGTGCCAGCAGAAGTTTCATCAGCTTAACCAATGAGCAGTTCTTC.

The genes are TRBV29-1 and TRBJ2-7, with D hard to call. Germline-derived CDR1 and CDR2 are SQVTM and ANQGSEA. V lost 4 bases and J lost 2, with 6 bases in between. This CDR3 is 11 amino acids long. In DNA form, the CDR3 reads TGCAGCGTTGGGGGTACCTACGAGCAGTACTTC. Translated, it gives CSVGGTYEQYF.

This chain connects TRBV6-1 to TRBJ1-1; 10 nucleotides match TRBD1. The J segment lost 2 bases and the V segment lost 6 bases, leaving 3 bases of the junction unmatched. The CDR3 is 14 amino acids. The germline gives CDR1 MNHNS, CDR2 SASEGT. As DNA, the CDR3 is TGTGCCAGCAGACGGGACAGGGGAAACACTGAAGCTTTCTTT. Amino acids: CASRRDRGNTEAFF.

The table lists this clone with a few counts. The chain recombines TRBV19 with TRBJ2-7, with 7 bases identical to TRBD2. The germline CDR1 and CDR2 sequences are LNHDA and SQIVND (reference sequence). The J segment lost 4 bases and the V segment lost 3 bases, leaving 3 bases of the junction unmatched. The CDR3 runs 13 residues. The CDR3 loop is CASSIHGRYEQYF. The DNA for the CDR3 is TGTGCCAGTAGTATTCACGGGAGGTACGAGCAGTACTTC.